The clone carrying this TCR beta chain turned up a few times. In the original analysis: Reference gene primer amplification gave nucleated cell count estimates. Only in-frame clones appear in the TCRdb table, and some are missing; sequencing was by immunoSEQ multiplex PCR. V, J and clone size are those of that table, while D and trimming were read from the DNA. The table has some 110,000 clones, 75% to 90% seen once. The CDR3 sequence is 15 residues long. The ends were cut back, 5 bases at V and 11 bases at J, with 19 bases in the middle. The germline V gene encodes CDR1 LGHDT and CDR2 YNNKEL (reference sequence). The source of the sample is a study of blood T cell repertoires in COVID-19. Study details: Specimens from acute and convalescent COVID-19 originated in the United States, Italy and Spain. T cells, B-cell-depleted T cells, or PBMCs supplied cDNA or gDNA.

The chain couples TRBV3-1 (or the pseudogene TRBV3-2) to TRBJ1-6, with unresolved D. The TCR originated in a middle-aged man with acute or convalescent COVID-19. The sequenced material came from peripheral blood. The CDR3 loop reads CASSERYRVRTPLHF. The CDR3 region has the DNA TGTGCCAGCAGCGAGAGATACAGAGTCAGGACACCCCTCCACTTT.